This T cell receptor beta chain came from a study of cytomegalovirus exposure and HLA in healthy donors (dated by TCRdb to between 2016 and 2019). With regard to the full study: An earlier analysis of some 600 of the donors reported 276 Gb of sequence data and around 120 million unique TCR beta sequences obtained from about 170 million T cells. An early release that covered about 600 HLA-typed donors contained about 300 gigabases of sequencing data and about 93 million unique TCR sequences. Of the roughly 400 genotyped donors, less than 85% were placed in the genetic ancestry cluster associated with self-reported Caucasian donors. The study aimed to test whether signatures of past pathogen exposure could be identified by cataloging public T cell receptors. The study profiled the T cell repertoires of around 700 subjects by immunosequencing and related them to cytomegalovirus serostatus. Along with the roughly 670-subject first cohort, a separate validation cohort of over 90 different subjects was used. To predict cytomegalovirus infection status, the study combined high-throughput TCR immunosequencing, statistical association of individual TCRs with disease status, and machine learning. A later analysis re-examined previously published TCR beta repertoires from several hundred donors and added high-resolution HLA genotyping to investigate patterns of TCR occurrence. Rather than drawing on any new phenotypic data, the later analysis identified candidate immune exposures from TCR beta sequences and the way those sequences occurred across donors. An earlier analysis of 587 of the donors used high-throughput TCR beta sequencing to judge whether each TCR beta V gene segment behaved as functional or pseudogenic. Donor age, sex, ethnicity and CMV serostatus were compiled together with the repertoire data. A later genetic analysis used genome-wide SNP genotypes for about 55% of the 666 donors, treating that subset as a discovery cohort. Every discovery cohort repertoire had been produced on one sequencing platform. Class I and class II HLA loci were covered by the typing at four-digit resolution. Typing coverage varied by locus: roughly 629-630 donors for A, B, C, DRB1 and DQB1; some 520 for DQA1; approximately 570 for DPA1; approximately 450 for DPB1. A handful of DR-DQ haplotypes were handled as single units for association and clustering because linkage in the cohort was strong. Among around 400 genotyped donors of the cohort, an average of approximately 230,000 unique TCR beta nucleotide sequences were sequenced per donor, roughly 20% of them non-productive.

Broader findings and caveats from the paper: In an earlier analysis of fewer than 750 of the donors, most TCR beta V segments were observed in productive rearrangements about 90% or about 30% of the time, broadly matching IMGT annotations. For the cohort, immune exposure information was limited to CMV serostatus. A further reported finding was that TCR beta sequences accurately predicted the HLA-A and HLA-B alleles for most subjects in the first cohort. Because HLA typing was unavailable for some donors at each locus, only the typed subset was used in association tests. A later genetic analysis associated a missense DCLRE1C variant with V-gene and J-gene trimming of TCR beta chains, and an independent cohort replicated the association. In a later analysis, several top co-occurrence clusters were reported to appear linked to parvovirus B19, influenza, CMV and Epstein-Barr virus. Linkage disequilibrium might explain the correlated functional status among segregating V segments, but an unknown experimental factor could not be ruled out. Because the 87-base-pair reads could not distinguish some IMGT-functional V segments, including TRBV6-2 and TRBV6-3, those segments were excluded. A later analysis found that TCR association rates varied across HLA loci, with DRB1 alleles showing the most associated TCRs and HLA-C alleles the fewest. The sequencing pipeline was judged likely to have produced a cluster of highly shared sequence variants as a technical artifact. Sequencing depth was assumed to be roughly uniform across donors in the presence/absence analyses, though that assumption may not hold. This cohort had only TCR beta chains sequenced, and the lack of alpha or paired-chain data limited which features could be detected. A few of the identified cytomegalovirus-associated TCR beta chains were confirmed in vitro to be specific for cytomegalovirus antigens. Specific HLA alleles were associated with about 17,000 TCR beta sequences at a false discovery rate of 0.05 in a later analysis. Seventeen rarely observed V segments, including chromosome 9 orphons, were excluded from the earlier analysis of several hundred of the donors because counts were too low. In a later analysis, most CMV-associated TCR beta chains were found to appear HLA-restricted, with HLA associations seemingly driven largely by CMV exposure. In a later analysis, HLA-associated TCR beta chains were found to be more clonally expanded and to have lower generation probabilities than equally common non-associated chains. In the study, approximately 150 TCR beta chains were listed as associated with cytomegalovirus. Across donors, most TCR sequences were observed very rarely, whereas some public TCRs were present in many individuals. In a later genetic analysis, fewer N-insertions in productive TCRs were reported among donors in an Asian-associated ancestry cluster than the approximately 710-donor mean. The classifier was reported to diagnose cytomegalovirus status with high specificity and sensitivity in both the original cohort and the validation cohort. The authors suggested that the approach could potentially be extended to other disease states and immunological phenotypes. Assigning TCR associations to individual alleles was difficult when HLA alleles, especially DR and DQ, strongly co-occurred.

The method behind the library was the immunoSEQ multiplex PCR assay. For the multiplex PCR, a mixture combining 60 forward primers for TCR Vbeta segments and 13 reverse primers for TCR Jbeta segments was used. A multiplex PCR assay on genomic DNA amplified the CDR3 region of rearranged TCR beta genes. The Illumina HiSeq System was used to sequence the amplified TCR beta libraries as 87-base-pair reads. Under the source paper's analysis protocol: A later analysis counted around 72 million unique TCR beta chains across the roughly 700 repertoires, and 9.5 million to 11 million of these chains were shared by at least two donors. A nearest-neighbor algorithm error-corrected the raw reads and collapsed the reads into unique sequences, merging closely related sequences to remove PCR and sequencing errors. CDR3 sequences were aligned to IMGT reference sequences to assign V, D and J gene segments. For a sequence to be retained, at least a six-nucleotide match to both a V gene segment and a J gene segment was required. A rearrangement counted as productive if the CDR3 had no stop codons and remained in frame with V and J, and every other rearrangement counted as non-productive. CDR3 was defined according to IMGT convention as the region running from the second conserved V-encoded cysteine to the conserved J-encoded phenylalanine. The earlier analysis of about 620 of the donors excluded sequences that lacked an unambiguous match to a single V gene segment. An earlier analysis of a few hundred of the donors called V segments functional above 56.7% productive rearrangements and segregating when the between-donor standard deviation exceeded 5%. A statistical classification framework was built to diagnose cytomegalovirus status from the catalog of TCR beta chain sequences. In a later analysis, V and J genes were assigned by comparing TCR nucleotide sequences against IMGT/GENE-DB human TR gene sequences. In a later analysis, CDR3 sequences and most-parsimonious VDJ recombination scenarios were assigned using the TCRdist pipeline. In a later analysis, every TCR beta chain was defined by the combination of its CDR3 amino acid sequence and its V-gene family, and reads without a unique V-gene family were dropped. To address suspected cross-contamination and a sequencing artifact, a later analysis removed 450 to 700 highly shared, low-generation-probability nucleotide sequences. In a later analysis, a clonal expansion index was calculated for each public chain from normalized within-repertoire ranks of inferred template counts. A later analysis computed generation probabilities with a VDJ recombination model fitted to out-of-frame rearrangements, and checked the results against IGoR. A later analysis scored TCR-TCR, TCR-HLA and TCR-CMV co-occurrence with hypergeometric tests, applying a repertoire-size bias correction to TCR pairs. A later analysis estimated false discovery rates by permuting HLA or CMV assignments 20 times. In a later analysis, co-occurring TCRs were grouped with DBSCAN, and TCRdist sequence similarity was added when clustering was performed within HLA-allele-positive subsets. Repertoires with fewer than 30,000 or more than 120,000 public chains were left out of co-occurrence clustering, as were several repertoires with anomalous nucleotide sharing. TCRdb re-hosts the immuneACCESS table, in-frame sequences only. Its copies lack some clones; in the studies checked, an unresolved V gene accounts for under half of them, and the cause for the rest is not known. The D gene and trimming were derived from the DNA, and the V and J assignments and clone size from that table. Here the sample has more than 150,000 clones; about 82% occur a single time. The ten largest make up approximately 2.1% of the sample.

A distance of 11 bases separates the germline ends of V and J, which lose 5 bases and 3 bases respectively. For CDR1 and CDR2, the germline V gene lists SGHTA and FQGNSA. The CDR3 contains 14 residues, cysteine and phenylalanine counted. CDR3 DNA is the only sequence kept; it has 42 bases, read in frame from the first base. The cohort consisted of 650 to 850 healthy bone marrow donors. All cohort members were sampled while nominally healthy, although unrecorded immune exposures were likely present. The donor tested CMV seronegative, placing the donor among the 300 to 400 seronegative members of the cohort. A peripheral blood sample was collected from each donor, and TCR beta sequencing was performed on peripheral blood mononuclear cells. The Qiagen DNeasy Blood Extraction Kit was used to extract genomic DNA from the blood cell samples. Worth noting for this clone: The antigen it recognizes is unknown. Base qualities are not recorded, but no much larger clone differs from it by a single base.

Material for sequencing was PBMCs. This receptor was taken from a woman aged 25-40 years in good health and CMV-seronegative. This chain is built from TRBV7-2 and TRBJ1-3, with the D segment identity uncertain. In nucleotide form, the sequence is TGTGCCAGCAGCCGAGGGTTCTATGGAAACACCATATATTTT. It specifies CASSRGFYGNTIYF.